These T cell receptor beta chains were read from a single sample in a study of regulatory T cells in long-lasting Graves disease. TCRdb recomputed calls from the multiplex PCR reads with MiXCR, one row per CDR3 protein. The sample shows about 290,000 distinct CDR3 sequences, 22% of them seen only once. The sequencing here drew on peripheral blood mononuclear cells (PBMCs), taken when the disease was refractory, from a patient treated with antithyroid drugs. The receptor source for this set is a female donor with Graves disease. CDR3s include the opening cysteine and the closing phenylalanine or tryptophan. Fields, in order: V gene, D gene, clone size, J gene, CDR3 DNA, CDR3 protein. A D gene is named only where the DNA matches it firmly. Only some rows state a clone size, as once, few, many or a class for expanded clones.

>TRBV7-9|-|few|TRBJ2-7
TGCGCCAGCAGCCAAGATTACGGTAACGGCTACGAGCAGTACTTC
CASSQDYGNGYEQYF
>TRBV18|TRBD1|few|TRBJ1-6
TGTGCCAGCTCACCACGTTCTGACAGGGCTAATACACCCCTCCACTTT
CASSPRSDRANTPLHF
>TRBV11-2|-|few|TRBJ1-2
TGTGCCAGCAGCTTAGTCCAGGGAGCCTCCGGCTACACCTTC
CASSLVQGASGYTF
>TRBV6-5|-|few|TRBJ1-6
TGTGCCAGCAGTTACTCGATAAATTCACCCCTCCACTTT
CASSYSINSPLHF
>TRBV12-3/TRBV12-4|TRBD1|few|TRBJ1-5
TGTGCCAGCAGGGGACAGTCGGGTAGCTATCAGCCCCAGCATTTT
CASRGQSGSYQPQHF
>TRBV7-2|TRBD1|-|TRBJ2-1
TGTGCCAGCAGCCTTACGTCCGGGACAGGGCAGTTCTTC
CASSLTSGTGQFF
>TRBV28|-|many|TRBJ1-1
TGTGCCAGCAGAAACCACGGACAGATGCTGAACACTGAAGCTTTCTTT
CASRNHGQMLNTEAFF
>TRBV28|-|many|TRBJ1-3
TGTGCCAGCAGTACCCAGGGCTCTGGAAACACCATATATTTT
CASSTQGSGNTIYF
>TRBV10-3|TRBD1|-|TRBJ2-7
TGTGCCATCAGTGTAGGGACAGGGAATTTCGACGAGCAGTACTTC
CAISVGTGNFDEQYF
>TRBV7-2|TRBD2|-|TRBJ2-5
TGTGCCAGCAACTTCCCGCTAGCGGCCCGTCAAGAGACCCAGTACTTC
CASNFPLAARQETQYF
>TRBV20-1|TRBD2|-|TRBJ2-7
TGCAGTGCTAGAGTTAGCGGGAGAGGCTACGAGCAGTACTTC
CSARVSGRGYEQYF